This TCR beta chain was recorded in a study of blood T cell repertoires in COVID-19. About the study: Acute-phase and convalescent COVID-19 samples originated in the United States, Italy and Spain. From T cells, B-cell-depleted T cells, or PBMCs came the material, which was cDNA or gDNA.

As originally analysed: Amplification from reference gene primers served as the basis for estimated nucleated cell counts. Only in-frame clones appear in the TCRdb table, and some are missing; sequencing was by immunoSEQ multiplex PCR. The DNA gave D and trimming, while V, J and clone size come from that table. The repertoire holds some 30,000 clones, with approximately 88% as singletons. The V end lost 5 bases, the J end lost 5 bases, and 13 bases lay between the germline ends. The CDR3 is 13 amino acids. The V gene's germline CDR1 is SEHNR and CDR2 FQNEAQ (reference sequence). This sequence originates from a human donor in a cohort sampled during active COVID-19. The sequenced sample consisted of peripheral blood. The rearrangement uses TRBV7-9 and TRBJ2-7; D call uncertain. DNA of the CDR3: TGTGCCAGCAGCGGTTTACAGAGAAACGAGCAGTACTTC. As protein: CASSGLQRNEQYF.